These 30 T cell receptor beta chains were all obtained from the same sample, sequenced in a study of lymphopenia after photon versus proton radiotherapy. Sequencing was performed with immunoSEQ multiplex PCR; in TCRdb, only in-frame clones are kept and a portion is missing. This table holds about 58,000 clones, 65% to 85% found once. Here the sequenced sample was peripheral blood, taken from a patient treated with proton-based radiotherapy. Receptors originate from a man in his 60s with pancreatic cancer.

The J gene is TRBJ1-3, the V gene TRBV27, with a weak D call TRBD1 (6 bases). Germline CDR1 reads MNHEY; CDR2 reads SMNVEV (reference sequence). The CDR3 extends over 15 amino acids. Trimming shortened V by 3 bases and J by 4 bases, and 13 bases separated the two germline ends. The CDR3 sequence is CASSFASGAGNTIYF. The CDR3 nucleotides are TGTGCCAGCAGTTTCGCCTCAGGGGCGGGAAACACCATATATTTT.

The J gene is TRBJ2-1, the V gene TRBV28; no clear D. V was clipped by 8 bases and J by 0 bases, with 11 bases between them. The CDR3 length is 14 residues. The germline V gene encodes CDR1 MDHEN and CDR2 SYDVKM. The chain's CDR3 is CASRRARSYNEQFF. CDR3 in DNA: TGTGCCAGCCGTCGAGCTCGCTCCTACAATGAGCAGTTCTTC.

V gene TRBV4-3 combines with J gene TRBJ2-6; D possibly uses TRBD1 or TRBD2 (5 bases each). The ends were cut back, 1 base at V and 3 bases at J, with 7 bases in the middle. The CDR3 is made up of 15 amino acids. CDR1 is LGHNA, CDR2 YSLEER, per germline. The CDR3 sequence is CASSQGGVGANVLTF. The CDR3 coding sequence is TGCGCCAGCAGCCAAGGAGGGGTTGGGGCCAACGTCCTGACTTTC.

V and J are TRBV28 and TRBJ2-5, with D perhaps matching TRBD1 or TRBD2 (5 bases each). This CDR3 region has 12 residues. The germline gives CDR1 MDHEN, CDR2 SYDVKM. Trimming left V 10 bases short and J 5 bases short, with 14 bases between. CDR3 sequence reads: CAIRGVGETQYF. CDR3 coding DNA: TGTGCCATCCGGGGCGTTGGCGAGACCCAGTACTTC. The whole variable domain, remainder taken from reference TRBV28 and TRBJ2-5, is DVKVTQSSRYLVKRTGEKVFLECVQDMDHENMFWYRQDPGLGLRLIYFSYDVKMKEKGDIPEGYSVSREKKERFSLILESASTNQTSMYLCAIRGVGETQYFGPGTRLLVL.

In nucleotides, the CDR3 is TGTGCCAGCAGTCGGACTAGCGGATTATACAATGAGCAGTTCTTC. It is translated as CASSRTSGLYNEQFF. The chain couples TRBV6-1 to TRBJ2-1, with 10 bases fitting TRBD2. CDR1 is MNHNS and CDR2 is SASEGT in the germline V gene. V dropped 5 bases and J dropped 4; count of bases not matched to a gene: 5. The CDR3 length is 15 residues.

This rearrangement joins TRBV13 to TRBJ1-2, with a tentative D call TRBD1 (5 bases). V lost 5 bases and J lost 6, with 16 bases in between. Germline V gene sequence: CDR1 PRHDT, CDR2 FYEKMQ (reference sequence). The CDR3 spans 14 residues. The CDR3 DNA sequence: TGTGCCAGCAGCCCACCCGGGACGGATAATGGCTACACCTTC. The encoded protein is CASSPPGTDNGYTF.

This clone was seen once. The CDR3 protein is CASSLGTSGIADTQYF. The CDR3 nucleotides read TGCGCCAGCAGCTTGGGTACTAGCGGGATTGCAGATACGCAGTATTTT. The genes are TRBV5-1 and TRBJ2-3; 10 nucleotides agree with TRBD2. Germline V CDR1 and CDR2: SGHRS, YFSETQ. V shed 0 bases and J 4 bases; nucleotides not matched to a gene: 5. The CDR3 loop spans 16 amino acids.

CDR3 nucleotide sequence: TGTGCCTGGAGTGTACGTAGCGGGAGGGCGGGGGCCTACGAGCAGTACTTC. As protein: CAWSVRSGRAGAYEQYF. The chain employs TRBV30 and TRBJ2-7; 11 nucleotides line up with TRBD2. Germline CDR1 is GTSNPN and CDR2 is SVGIG (reference sequence). The CDR3 loop spans 17 amino acids. V shed 0 bases and J 2 bases; nucleotides not matched to a gene: 9.

This clone showed up just once. The gene calls are TRBV6-1 and TRBJ1-2; D unresolved. In germline, CDR1 is MNHNS, CDR2 SASEGT. This CDR3 comprises 12 residues. V lost 7 bases to trimming and J lost 8 bases, with 14 bases between them. The CDR3 DNA is TGTGCCAGCACCGACACGTTTAGAGGCTACACCTTC. Its protein is CASTDTFRGYTF.

The V call is TRBV7-8, the J call TRBJ1-2, with no clear D. From germline, CDR1 is SGHVS and CDR2 FQNEAQ. V was shortened by 5 bases and J by 2 bases, with 15 bases between the two germline ends. There are 15 residues in the CDR3. As DNA, the CDR3 is TGTGCCAGCAGCCCCCCCGGCCGGAAGAACTATGGCTACACCTTC. It codes for CASSPPGRKNYGYTF.

The chain recombines TRBV15 with TRBJ1-1; a possible D gene is TRBD1 (5 bases). Trimming removed 1 base from V and 1 base from J, with 13 bases in between. Germline CDR1 reads LNHNV; CDR2 reads YYDKDF (reference sequence). This CDR3 has 16 amino acids. CDR3 DNA sequence: TGTGCCACCAGCAGAGTGGGTCGGGGGTCGAACACTGAAGCTTTCTTT. It encodes CATSRVGRGSNTEAFF.

In DNA form, the CDR3 reads TGTGCCAGCAGTTCCGCCGGGGGGGTAGGGGAGCAGTTCTTC. Translating it yields CASSSAGGVGEQFF. The V and J genes are TRBV28 and TRBJ2-1, with 8 positions matching TRBD2. The V segment lost 4 bases and the J segment 10 bases; nucleotides outside the gene matches: 9. CDR1 MDHEN and CDR2 SYDVKM come from the germline V gene. The CDR3 has 14 amino acids.

The chain joins TRBV5-6 to TRBJ1-1; D unclear. CDR3 length equals 11 residues. Germline V gene sequence: CDR1 SGHDT, CDR2 YYEEEE. Between the trimmed V and J ends, which lost 4 bases and 2 bases, there was a span of 3 bases. CDR3 DNA sequence: TGTGCCAGCAGCGTCAACACTGAAGCTTTCTTT. Translation: CASSVNTEAFF.

The chain carries TRBV6-1 and TRBJ1-4; D is unclear. The CDR3 contains 12 residues. Per germline, CDR1 MNHNS and CDR2 SASEGT. V lost 6 bases and J lost 10, with 12 bases in between. CDR3 sequence: CASSDVEGKLFF. The CDR3 nucleotides are TGTGCCAGCAGCGACGTGGAAGGAAAACTGTTTTTT.

The V call is TRBV5-1, the J call TRBJ1-1; D is ambiguous. CDR1 and CDR2 (germline): SGHRS, YFSETQ. The length of the CDR3 is 13 residues. The V and J ends lost 0 bases and 7 bases respectively, with 10 bases between them. The CDR3 bases are TGCGCCAGCAGCTTGGTAGTCTCTGGTGAAGCTTTCTTT. Its protein product is CASSLVVSGEAFF.

The chain links TRBV4-2 to TRBJ2-1; 9 bases are shared with TRBD2. The CDR3 is 17 amino acids. Germline loops: CDR1 LGHNA, CDR2 YNFKEQ. With V trimmed by 3 bases and J by 5 bases, 11 bases remained unmatched. The CDR3 region has the DNA TGTGCCAGCAGCCAGGGAACCGGGACTAGCAGCAACAATGAGCAGTTCTTC. Protein product: CASSQGTGTSSNNEQFF.

The chain is built from TRBV28 and TRBJ2-3; D perhaps matches TRBD1 (6 bases). Trimming took off 6 bases at V and 3 bases at J, with 16 bases between the two ends. The CDR3 totals 15 residues. The germline V gene has CDR1 MDHEN and CDR2 SYDVKM. The chain's CDR3 is CASRQGPPETDTQYF. The CDR3 nucleotides read TGTGCCAGCAGGCAGGGGCCCCCAGAAACAGATACGCAGTATTTT.

The CDR3 coding sequence is TGTGCCAGCAGCTTGGGAGGGCGGAACACTGAAGCTTTCTTT. It translates to CASSLGGRNTEAFF. The chain employs TRBV5-4 and TRBJ1-1, with D hard to call. The CDR3 contains 14 residues. In germline, CDR1 is SGHNT, CDR2 YYREEE (reference sequence). V lost 0 bases and J 1 base, leaving 7 bases between the germline ends.

The chain links TRBV28 to TRBJ2-2; TRBD1 agrees at 7 bases. The J segment lost 6 bases and the V segment lost 8 bases, leaving 15 bases of the junction unmatched. This CDR3 is built from 16 residues. Germline-derived CDR1 and CDR2 are MDHEN and SYDVKM. CDR3 coding DNA: TGTGCCAGCTCCTGGGGGCCAGACAGGGCCCCCGGGGAGCTGTTTTTT. It translates to CASSWGPDRAPGELFF.

The rearrangement links TRBV18 to TRBJ1-1, with TRBD1 matching over 7 bases. The V and J ends lost 6 bases and 0 bases, in that order; junction bases with no gene match: 4. There are 14 residues in the CDR3. The germline CDR1 and CDR2 sequences are KGHSH and LQKENI. The DNA of the CDR3 is TGTGCCAGCTCTAGACAGGGTCTGAACACTGAAGCTTTCTTT. This encodes CASSRQGLNTEAFF.

The rearrangement links TRBV6-6 to TRBJ2-4; D may match TRBD1 or TRBD2 (5 bases each). V gave up 10 bases and J gave up 8 bases, with 12 bases separating them. The CDR3 is 11 amino acids. Per the germline V gene, CDR1 is MNHNY and CDR2 is SVGAGI (reference sequence). CDR3 nucleotide sequence: TGTGCCACTTCGAGGGGAGACATTCAGTACTTC. Translating gives CATSRGDIQYF.

This chain links TRBV13 with TRBJ2-1; D possibly corresponds to TRBD1 (6 bases). The CDR3 covers 13 residues. CDR1 is PRHDT, CDR2 FYEKMQ, per germline (reference sequence). V was pared by 5 bases and J by 4 bases, with 9 bases between. As DNA, the CDR3 is TGTGCCAGCAGCCGGACAGTATACAATGAGCAGTTCTTC. This translates into CASSRTVYNEQFF. Full variable domain (outside the CDR3, taken from reference TRBV13 and TRBJ2-1): AAGVIQSPRHLIKEKRETATLKCYPIPRHDTVYWYQQGPGQDPQFLISFYEKMQSDKGSIPDRFSAQQFSDYHSELNMSSLELGDSALYFCASSRTVYNEQFFGPGTRLTVL.

The rearrangement uses TRBV19 and TRBJ2-7; TRBD1 matches at 9 bases. V lost 8 bases and J lost 0; bases outside the gene matches: 5. The length of the CDR3 is 14 residues. Looked up from germline, CDR1 is LNHDA and CDR2 is SQIVND (reference sequence). CDR3 protein: CASSGQGSSYEQYF. The CDR3 DNA is TGTGCCAGTTCTGGACAGGGGAGCTCCTACGAGCAGTACTTC. The full variable domain, rest sourced from reference TRBV19 and TRBJ2-7, is DGGITQSPKYLFRKEGQNVTLSCEQNLNHDAMYWYRQDPGQGLRLIYYSQIVNDFQKGDIAEGYSVSREKKESFPLTVTSAQKNPTAFYLCASSGQGSSYEQYFGPGTRLTVT.

This clone was observed a handful of times. CDR3 amino acids: CASSSGGDSRYSNQPQHF. The DNA for the CDR3 is TGTGCCAGCAGCTCAGGCGGGGACAGCAGATATAGCAATCAGCCCCAGCATTTT. The rearrangement links TRBV7-3 to TRBJ1-5; the match to TRBD1 covers 7 bases. The CDR3 length is 18 residues. The V segment lost 4 bases and the J segment 0 bases; nucleotides outside the gene matches: 12. Per germline, CDR1 SGHTA and CDR2 FQGTGA.

The V gene is TRBV5-1, the J gene TRBJ2-1; D may be TRBD2 (6 bases). The length of the CDR3 is 16 residues. Between the trimmed V and J ends, which lost 0 bases and 4 bases, there was a span of 14 bases. Looked up from germline, CDR1 is SGHRS and CDR2 is YFSETQ. Here the CDR3 DNA reads TGCGCCAGCAGCTTGGTGCGGGAAGTCGGGTACAATGAGCAGTTCTTC. It encodes CASSLVREVGYNEQFF.

V usage is TRBV6-6 and J usage is TRBJ2-7; the D gene is possibly TRBD1 (6 bases). V lost 6 bases and J lost 2, with 14 bases in between. The CDR3 contains 14 residues. CDR1 MNHNY and CDR2 SVGAGI come from the germline V gene (reference sequence). This chain's CDR3 is CASSVRGSTYEQYF. CDR3 sequence (DNA): TGTGCCAGCAGCGTCAGGGGCAGCACCTACGAGCAGTACTTC.

The CDR3 loop reads CASSVDLTETQYF. CDR3 nucleotides: TGTGCCAGCAGCGTGGACTTGACAGAGACCCAGTACTTC. This sequence joins TRBV7-2 and TRBJ2-5; the D gene is possibly TRBD2 (5 bases). The germline V and J ends were trimmed by 5 bases and 4 bases, with 11 bases remaining between them. The germline V gene encodes CDR1 SGHTA and CDR2 FQGNSA. This CDR3 is 13 amino acids long.

The V call is TRBV29-1, the J call TRBJ2-1; 13 bases map to TRBD2. This CDR3 contains 17 residues. Unmatched junction bases numbered 9, after V lost 6 bases and J lost 1 base. In germline, CDR1 is SQVTM, CDR2 ANQGSEA. The CDR3 here is CSVVGLAGANSYNEQFF. In nucleotides, the CDR3 is TGCAGCGTCGTCGGACTAGCGGGAGCGAATTCCTACAATGAGCAGTTCTTC.

The J gene is TRBJ2-4, the V gene TRBV29-1; TRBD1 aligns across 7 bases. CDR1 is SQVTM and CDR2 is ANQGSEA in the germline V gene. V dropped 8 bases and J dropped 0; count of bases not matched to a gene: 7. This CDR3 is 14 amino acids long. The CDR3 nucleotides are TGCAGCATCAGGGGGTTGGTAGCCAAAAACATTCAGTACTTC. Amino acids: CSIRGLVAKNIQYF.

The chain joins TRBV13 to TRBJ2-4, with a possible D match to TRBD2 (5 bases). Germline loops: CDR1 PRHDT, CDR2 FYEKMQ (reference sequence). This CDR3 region has 16 residues. V lost 2 bases to trimming and J lost 0 bases, with 11 bases between them. Here the CDR3 reads CASSLSRELAKNIQYF. Written as DNA, the CDR3 is TGTGCCAGCAGCTTAAGTAGGGAGCTAGCCAAAAACATTCAGTACTTC. Full variable domain (outside the CDR3, taken from reference TRBV13 and TRBJ2-4): AAGVIQSPRHLIKEKRETATLKCYPIPRHDTVYWYQQGPGQDPQFLISFYEKMQSDKGSIPDRFSAQQFSDYHSELNMSSLELGDSALYFCASSLSRELAKNIQYFGAGTRLSVL.